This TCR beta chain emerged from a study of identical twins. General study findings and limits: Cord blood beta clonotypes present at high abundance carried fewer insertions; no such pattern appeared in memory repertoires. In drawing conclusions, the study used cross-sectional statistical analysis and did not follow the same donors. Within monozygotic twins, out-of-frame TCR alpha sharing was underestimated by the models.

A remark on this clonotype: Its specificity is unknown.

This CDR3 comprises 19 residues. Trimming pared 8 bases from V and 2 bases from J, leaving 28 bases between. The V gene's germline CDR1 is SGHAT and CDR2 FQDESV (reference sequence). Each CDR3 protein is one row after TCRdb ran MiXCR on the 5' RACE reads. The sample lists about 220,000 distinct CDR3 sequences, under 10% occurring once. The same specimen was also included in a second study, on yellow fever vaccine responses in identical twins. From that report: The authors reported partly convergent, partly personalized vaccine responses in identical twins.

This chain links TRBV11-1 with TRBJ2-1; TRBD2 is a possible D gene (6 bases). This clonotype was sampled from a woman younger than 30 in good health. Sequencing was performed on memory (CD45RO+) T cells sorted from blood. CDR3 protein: CASPRNGVLLASPYNEQFF. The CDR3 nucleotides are TGTGCCAGCCCCAGAAATGGGGTGCTGCTAGCGTCGCCCTACAATGAGCAGTTCTTC.